The 30 T cell receptor beta chains presented below share a single source sample, sequenced in a study of regulatory T cells in long-lasting Graves disease. Building of the TCR beta libraries involved iRepertoire HTBI primers and Arm-PCR of CDR3 regions. Each CDR3 protein is one row after TCRdb ran MiXCR on the multiplex PCR reads. This sample yields a few hundred thousand distinct CDR3 sequences, of which roughly 24% are seen a single time; 28% belongs to the top ten. Specified time point: persistent/refractory GD, antithyroid drugs over 5 years with positive TRAb. PBMC-extracted RNA yielded the TCR library. The sequenced sample was peripheral blood mononuclear cells (PBMCs), obtained when the disease was refractory, from a patient treated with antithyroid drugs. The receptor set was obtained from a woman in her 40s with Graves disease.

This clonotype was seen a few times. V is TRBV28 and J is TRBJ2-1; D is unresolved. The CDR3 sequence is 11 residues long. Germline CDR1 MDHEN, CDR2 SYDVKM. V was trimmed by 3 bases and J by 8 bases, leaving 5 bases between them. The DNA of the CDR3 is TGTGCCAGCAGTTTCCGGCATGAGCAGTTCTTC. Translation: CASSFRHEQFF.

This clonotype was seen ten or more times. The rearrangement links TRBV12-3 or TRBV12-4 to TRBJ2-5, with TRBD2 matching 8 bases. J was trimmed by 3 bases and V by 4 bases; bases with no gene match: 4. The CDR3 covers 14 residues. The CDR3 sequence is CASSSAGLEETQYF. The CDR3 DNA follows: TGTGCCAGCAGTTCCGCGGGACTAGAAGAGACCCAGTACTTC.

V and J are TRBV10-1 and TRBJ2-7; possible D gene TRBD2, 5 bases. Trimming cost V 6 bases and J 5 bases, with 14 bases left between them. CDR3 length equals 13 residues. Germline CDR1 and CDR2: WNHNN and SYGVQD (reference sequence). In DNA, the CDR3 is TGCGCCAGCAGGACCTTACTAGTCCACGAGCAGTACTTC. Encoded protein: CASRTLLVHEQYF.

This clonotype was found a few times. This chain joins TRBV20-1 and TRBJ2-3; TRBD2 aligns across 11 bases. V shed 6 bases and J 3 bases; nucleotides not matched to a gene: 8. The germline V gene has CDR1 DFQATT and CDR2 SNEGSKA (reference sequence). This CDR3 has 15 amino acids. The DNA of the CDR3 is TGCAGTGCGCCACGACTAGCGGGAATAACAGATACGCAGTATTTT. Translation gives CSAPRLAGITDTQYF.

A single count supports this clonotype. V is TRBV6-1 and J is TRBJ2-1, with 7 bases matching TRBD2. V gave up 10 bases and J gave up 7 bases; unmatched junction bases: 13. Looked up from germline, CDR1 is MNHNS and CDR2 is SASEGT. The CDR3 loop spans 14 amino acids. The CDR3 loop reads CAIALGGSKNEQFF. The DNA of the CDR3 is TGTGCCATCGCCTTGGGCGGGAGTAAAAATGAGCAGTTCTTC.

This clonotype has only a few counts. The chain carries TRBV15 and TRBJ1-1; D remains ambiguous. Between the trimmed V and J ends, which lost 0 bases and 2 bases, there was a span of 4 bases. This CDR3 spans 13 amino acids. Germline loops: CDR1 LNHNV, CDR2 YYDKDF (reference sequence). CDR3 region: CATSREFNTEAFF. CDR3 DNA sequence: TGTGCCACCAGCAGAGAATTTAACACTGAAGCTTTCTTT. The full variable domain, with the rest looked up from reference TRBV15 and TRBJ1-1, is DAMVIQNPRYQVTQFGKPVTLSCSQTLNHNVMYWYQQKSSQAPKLLFHYYDKDFNNEADTPDNFQSRRPNTSFCFLDIRSPGLGDTAMYLCATSREFNTEAFFGQGTRLTVV.

Comment on this clonotype: A read error may produce the germline difference seen at one junction end. The chain has TRBV2 and TRBJ2-2; D may be TRBD1 (6 bases). From germline, CDR1 is SNHLY and CDR2 FYNNEI. CDR3 length: 14 amino acids. The CDR3 sequence is CASSRTELSGELVF. The CDR3 DNA reads as TGTGCCAGCAGTAGGACAGAGCTCAGTGGGGAGCTGGTTTTT.

The table lists this clonotype with many counts. V gene TRBV20-1 combines with J gene TRBJ1-1; tentatively, D is TRBD1 (5 bases). Trimming removed 3 bases at V and 5 bases at J, with 10 bases between. Germline V gives CDR1 DFQATT, CDR2 SNEGSKA (reference sequence). CDR3 length equals 12 residues. CDR3 DNA: TGCAGTGCTAGCTGGGGGGAGACTGAAGCTTTCTTT. Its translation: CSASWGETEAFF.

The gene calls are TRBV18 and TRBJ1-5; 7 bases fit TRBD1. The CDR3 has 14 residues. The V segment lost 3 bases and the J segment 6 bases; nucleotides outside the gene matches: 5. Germline assignment: CDR1 KGHSH and CDR2 LQKENI. The CDR3 protein is CASSPSQGGQPQHF. CDR3 nucleotide sequence: TGTGCCAGCTCACCGAGTCAGGGGGGTCAGCCCCAGCATTTT. Supplemented by reference TRBV18 and TRBJ1-5, the full variable domain reads NAGVMQNPRHLVRRRGQEARLRCSPMKGHSHVYWYRQLPEEGLKFMVYLQKENIIDESGMPKERFSAEFPKEGPSILRIQQVVRGDSAAYFCASSPSQGGQPQHFGDGTRLSIL.

The chain couples TRBV5-1 to TRBJ2-2, with 9 bases matching TRBD2. The V gene's germline CDR1 is SGHRS and CDR2 YFSETQ. V shed 2 bases, J shed 0 bases, and the junction held 8 bases outside the gene matches. The CDR3 sequence is 18 residues long. CDR3 nucleotide sequence: TGCGCCAGCAGCTTTAACGGCGGGAGGGCCACGAACACCGGGGAGCTGTTTTTT. It is translated as CASSFNGGRATNTGELFF.

This clonotype was counted between two and nine times. The chain joins TRBV5-6 to TRBJ2-7; tentatively, D is TRBD2 (6 bases). Between the trimmed V and J ends, which lost 4 bases and 7 bases, there was a span of 21 bases. Germline assignment: CDR1 SGHDT and CDR2 YYEEEE. The CDR3 has 15 amino acids. CDR3 bases: TGTGCCAGCAGCCGGGTGTGGGGGGTGGGAAGGGAGCAGTACTTC. Its translation is CASSRVWGVGREQYF. Combining the CDR3 with reference TRBV5-6 and TRBJ2-7 gives the whole variable domain DAGVTQSPTHLIKTRGQQVTLRCSPKSGHDTVSWYQQALGQGPQFIFQYYEEEERQRGNFPDRFSGHQFPNYSSELNVNALLLGDSALYLCASSRVWGVGREQYFGPGTRLTVT.

J is TRBJ2-2 and V is TRBV11-1, with D perhaps matching TRBD1 (5 bases). Per germline, CDR1 SGHAT and CDR2 FQDESV (reference sequence). This CDR3 has 14 residues. Trimming took off 1 base at V and 10 bases at J, with 13 bases between the two ends. For the CDR3, the DNA is TGTGCCAGCAGCTTAGGTGTCCAGGGTGCGGAGCTGTTTTTT. Protein product: CASSLGVQGAELFF.

This chain links TRBV9 with TRBJ2-7; D not resolved. V was shortened by 4 bases and J by 3 bases, with 11 bases between the two germline ends. Germline loops: CDR1 SGDLS, CDR2 YYNGEE. The length of the CDR3 is 13 residues. CDR3 coding DNA: TGTGCCAGCAGCATAGGTACGGACTACGAGCAGTACTTC. Protein: CASSIGTDYEQYF.

The V gene is TRBV19, the J gene TRBJ2-7, with 7 bases matching TRBD2. CDR3 length: 12 amino acids. V shed 3 bases and J 7 bases; nucleotides not matched to a gene: 3. The germline gives CDR1 LNHDA, CDR2 SQIVND (reference sequence). Here the CDR3 reads CASSMEGGEQYF. The CDR3 bases are TGTGCCAGTAGTATGGAGGGAGGGGAGCAGTACTTC.

The rearrangement links TRBV14 to TRBJ1-1; maybe TRBD1 (5 bases). The germline CDR1 and CDR2 sequences are SGHDN and FVKESK. Trimming took 0 bases from V and 3 from J, leaving 17 bases between them. This CDR3 region has 17 residues. The CDR3 protein is CASSQDRGEGIHTEAFF. DNA of the CDR3: TGTGCCAGCAGCCAAGATCGGGGGGAGGGGATCCACACTGAAGCTTTCTTT.

The chain carries TRBV7-9 and TRBJ2-3; tentatively, D is TRBD2 (5 bases). Germline lookup yields CDR1 SEHNR and CDR2 FQNEAQ (reference sequence). Trimming stripped 4 bases from V and 8 bases from J, with 16 bases between. The CDR3 is 14 amino acids. In nucleotides, the CDR3 is TGTGCCAGCAGCTCCGCCCTAGCTCTGCCTACGCAGTATTTT. Residues: CASSSALALPTQYF.

With respect to this clonotype: One base away lies a much larger clone, so this may be a sequencing read error. CDR3 DNA: TGTGCCAGCAGGAAGATGCACGGATCTTATGGCTACACCTTC. It codes for CASRKMHGSYGYTF. The V and J genes are TRBV6-2 or TRBV6-3 and TRBJ1-2; the D is unclear. Between the trimmed V and J ends, which lost 6 bases and 5 bases, there was a span of 16 bases. CDR3 length equals 14 residues. CDR1 is MNHEY, CDR2 SVGEGT, per germline.

This clonotype was recorded many times. The J gene is TRBJ1-1, the V gene TRBV2, with D possibly being TRBD1 (5 bases). Germline V gene lookup returns CDR1 SNHLY and CDR2 FYNNEI. Trimming took off 8 bases at V and 7 bases at J, with 20 bases between the two ends. CDR3 length: 14 amino acids. The CDR3 is CASGGTMEGHEAFF. The CDR3 DNA reads TGTGCCAGCGGGGGGACCATGGAAGGCCATGAAGCTTTCTTT.

The V call is TRBV28, the J call TRBJ2-3; TRBD2 matches 10 bases. Germline-derived CDR1 and CDR2 are MDHEN and SYDVKM. The CDR3 length is 14 residues. With V trimmed by 6 bases and J by 3 bases, 3 bases remained unmatched. For the CDR3, the DNA is TGTGCCAGCAGGCCGGGACTAGCGACAGATACGCAGTATTTT. This translates into CASRPGLATDTQYF.

The chain employs TRBV2 and TRBJ2-7, with D possibly being TRBD1 or TRBD2 (6 bases each). The V gene's germline CDR1 is SNHLY and CDR2 FYNNEI. CDR3 length: 16 residues. V lost 3 bases and J 2 bases, leaving 17 bases between the germline ends. The CDR3 nucleotides are TGTGCCAGCAGTGATTTCGGGGGCCGAAATGCCTACGAGCAGTACTTC. This gives the protein CASSDFGGRNAYEQYF. The whole variable domain, remainder taken from reference TRBV2 and TRBJ2-7, is EPEVTQTPSHQVTQMGQEVILRCVPISNHLYFYWYRQILGQKVEFLVSFYNNEISEKSEIFDDQFSVERPDGSNFTLKIRSTKLEDSAMYFCASSDFGGRNAYEQYFGPGTRLTVT.

V is TRBV7-9 and J is TRBJ2-2; tentatively, D is TRBD2 (5 bases). The germline V gene encodes CDR1 SEHNR and CDR2 FQNEAQ (reference sequence). Trimming took off 3 bases at V and 3 bases at J, with 11 bases between the two ends. CDR3 length: 15 residues. Here the CDR3 reads CASSLPTSHTGELFF. In DNA, the CDR3 is TGTGCCAGCAGCTTGCCCACTAGTCACACCGGGGAGCTGTTTTTT.

This clonotype has a handful of counts. This sequence joins TRBV5-6 and TRBJ1-4; D is unresolved. The germline CDR1 and CDR2 sequences are SGHDT and YYEEEE. Trimming took off 4 bases at V and 3 bases at J, with 7 bases between the two ends. CDR3 size: 13 residues. The CDR3 DNA sequence: TGTGCCAGCAGCCAGCTGGCTAATGAAAAACTGTTTTTT. Its protein product is CASSQLANEKLFF.

This sequence joins TRBV18 and TRBJ2-1; TRBD2 matches 13 bases. The CDR3 covers 16 residues. Unmatched junction bases numbered 5, after V lost 6 bases and J lost 3 bases. CDR1 is KGHSH and CDR2 is LQKENI in the germline V gene. The CDR3 region has the DNA TGTGCCAGCTCCGGGACTAGCGGGATATACTACAATGAGCAGTTCTTC. Protein sequence: CASSGTSGIYYNEQFF.

This chain uses TRBV4-1 with TRBJ1-1; possible D gene TRBD1, 5 bases. V was cut by 3 bases and J by 10 bases, with 15 bases left in between. CDR1 and CDR2 (germline): MGHRA, YSYEKL. The CDR3 covers 13 residues. Here the CDR3 DNA reads TGCGCCAGCAGCCAGGAGGGGTTGAGTCGAGCTTTCTTT. Protein product: CASSQEGLSRAFF.

This clonotype appeared many times. The chain employs TRBV28 and TRBJ2-7; the D gene is possibly TRBD1 (5 bases). The length of the CDR3 is 13 residues. The germline V gene has CDR1 MDHEN and CDR2 SYDVKM. The V and J ends lost 6 bases and 6 bases respectively, with 15 bases between them. The CDR3, as DNA: TGTGCCAGCAGCCGCGCTTTAGGGGCCGAGCAGTACTTC. The encoded protein is CASSRALGAEQYF.

This clonotype was found many times. V usage is TRBV28 and J usage is TRBJ2-2; possible D gene TRBD2, 6 bases. The CDR3 is made up of 16 amino acids. Trimming removed 2 bases at V and 2 bases at J, with 12 bases between. The germline V gene encodes CDR1 MDHEN and CDR2 SYDVKM. In DNA, the CDR3 is TGTGCCAGCAGTTTACGGCTAGCGCCCAACACCGGGGAGCTGTTTTTT. The encoded protein is CASSLRLAPNTGELFF. Supplemented by reference TRBV28 and TRBJ2-2, the full variable domain reads DVKVTQSSRYLVKRTGEKVFLECVQDMDHENMFWYRQDPGLGLRLIYFSYDVKMKEKGDIPEGYSVSREKKERFSLILESASTNQTSMYLCASSLRLAPNTGELFFGEGSRLTVL.

This clonotype was seen ten or more times. The V call is TRBV6-9, the J call TRBJ1-2; 7 bases fit TRBD1. Germline CDR1 MNHGY, CDR2 SVAAGI. Germline trimming cut 3 bases from V and 0 bases from J; bases unmatched to any gene: 4. This CDR3 comprises 15 residues. The CDR3 is CASSYGGQPNYGYTF. The CDR3 nucleotides read TGTGCCAGCAGTTACGGGGGACAGCCTAACTATGGCTACACCTTC.

The chain recombines TRBV7-9 with TRBJ2-1; the match to TRBD2 covers 7 bases. The trim removed 3 bases at V and 14 bases at J, leaving 28 bases unmatched. The CDR3 has 19 amino acids. Looked up from germline, CDR1 is SEHNR and CDR2 is FQNEAQ (reference sequence). This CDR3 is CASSFFLLSAGEFNQVEFF. In DNA, the CDR3 is TGTGCCAGCAGCTTTTTTTTGCTCTCTGCGGGAGAATTCAATCAGGTGGAGTTCTTC.

This clonotype was observed many times. This rearrangement joins TRBV11-2 to TRBJ1-6; no clear D. The V gene lost 1 base and the J gene lost 0 bases, with 7 bases spanning the gap. CDR1 is SGHAT, CDR2 FQNNGV, per germline. This CDR3 comprises 16 residues. CDR3 sequence: CASSLAFSSYNSPLHF. The CDR3 DNA reads as TGTGCCAGCAGCTTAGCCTTTAGCTCCTATAATTCACCCCTCCACTTT.

This clonotype was counted ten times or more. This chain joins TRBV20-1 and TRBJ1-4; tentative D call: TRBD1 (6 bases). The CDR3 consists of 14 residues. Trimming cost V 5 bases and J 4 bases, with 14 bases left between them. The germline CDR1 and CDR2 sequences are DFQATT and SNEGSKA (reference sequence). The CDR3 DNA reads as TGCAGTGCTCAAGGGGGAGTTGGTAATGAAAAACTGTTTTTT. It is translated as CSAQGGVGNEKLFF.